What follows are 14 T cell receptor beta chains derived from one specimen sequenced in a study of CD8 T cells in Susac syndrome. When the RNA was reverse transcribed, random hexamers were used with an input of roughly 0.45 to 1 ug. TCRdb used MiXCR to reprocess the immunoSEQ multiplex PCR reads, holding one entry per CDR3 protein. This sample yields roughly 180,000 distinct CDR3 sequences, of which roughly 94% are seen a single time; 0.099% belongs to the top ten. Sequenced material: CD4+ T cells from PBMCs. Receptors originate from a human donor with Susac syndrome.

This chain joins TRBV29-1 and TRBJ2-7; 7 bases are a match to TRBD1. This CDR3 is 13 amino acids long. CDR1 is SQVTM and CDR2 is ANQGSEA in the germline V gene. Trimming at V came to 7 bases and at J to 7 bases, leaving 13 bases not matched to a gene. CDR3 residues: CSAQRPGQREQYF. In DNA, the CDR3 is TGCAGCGCTCAGAGACCGGGACAGAGGGAGCAGTACTTC.

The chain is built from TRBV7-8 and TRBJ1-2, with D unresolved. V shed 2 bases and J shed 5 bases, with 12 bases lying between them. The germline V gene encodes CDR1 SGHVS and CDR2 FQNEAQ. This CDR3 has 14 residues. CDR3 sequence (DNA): TGTGCCAGCAGCTTATCGGGAGGGCTTTATGGCTACACCTTC. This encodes CASSLSGGLYGYTF.

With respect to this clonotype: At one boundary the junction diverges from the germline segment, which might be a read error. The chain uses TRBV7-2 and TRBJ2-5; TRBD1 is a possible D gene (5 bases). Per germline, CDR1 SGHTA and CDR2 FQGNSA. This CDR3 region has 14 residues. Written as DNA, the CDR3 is TGTGACAGCAGCTTAACAGGAGACCAAGAGACCCAGTACTTC. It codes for CDSSLTGDQETQYF. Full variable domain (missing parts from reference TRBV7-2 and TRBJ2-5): GAGVSQSPSNKVTEKGKDVELRCDPISGHTALYWYRQSLGQGLEFLIYFQGNSAPDKSGLPSDRFSAERTGGSVSTLTIQRTQQEDSAVYLCDSSLTGDQETQYFGPGTRLLVL.

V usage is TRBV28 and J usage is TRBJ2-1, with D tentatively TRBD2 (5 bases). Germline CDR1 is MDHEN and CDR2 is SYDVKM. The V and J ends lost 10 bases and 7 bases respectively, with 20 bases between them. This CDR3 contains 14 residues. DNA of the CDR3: TGTGCCACCGCGCGGGCCCCGCTGGGGAATGAGCAGTTCTTC. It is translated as CATARAPLGNEQFF.

CDR3 amino acids: CSARKGANEQYF. In DNA, the CDR3 is TGCAGTGCTAGAAAAGGGGCAAACGAGCAGTACTTC. This sequence joins TRBV20-1 and TRBJ2-7; perhaps TRBD1 as D (5 bases). CDR3 length equals 12 residues. Germline CDR1 and CDR2: DFQATT and SNEGSKA (reference sequence). Between the trimmed V and J ends, which lost 2 bases and 5 bases, there was a span of 10 bases.

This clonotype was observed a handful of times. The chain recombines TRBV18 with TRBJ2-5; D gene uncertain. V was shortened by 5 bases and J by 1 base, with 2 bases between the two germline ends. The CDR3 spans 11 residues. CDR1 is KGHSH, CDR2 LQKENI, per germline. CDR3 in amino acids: CASSTQETQYF. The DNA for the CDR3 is TGTGCCAGCTCAACCCAAGAGACCCAGTACTTC.

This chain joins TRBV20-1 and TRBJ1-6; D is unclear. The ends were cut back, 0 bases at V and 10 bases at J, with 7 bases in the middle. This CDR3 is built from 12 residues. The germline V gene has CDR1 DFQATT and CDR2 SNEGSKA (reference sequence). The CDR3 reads CSARDARSPLHF. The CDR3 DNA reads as TGCAGTGCTAGAGACGCCCGATCACCCCTCCACTTT.

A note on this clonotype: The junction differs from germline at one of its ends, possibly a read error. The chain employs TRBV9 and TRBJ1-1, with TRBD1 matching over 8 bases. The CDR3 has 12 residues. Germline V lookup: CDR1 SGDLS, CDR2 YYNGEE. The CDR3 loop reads CASSPRTGLMNF. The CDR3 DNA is TGTGCCAGCAGCCCCCGGACAGGGCTGATGAACTTT.

CDR3 in amino acids: CSARRAGSVNTGELFF. The CDR3, as DNA: TGCAGTGCTAGGAGAGCGGGATCAGTGAACACCGGGGAGCTGTTTTTT. The chain combines TRBV20-1 with TRBJ2-2, with 7 bases matching TRBD2. V trimming: 3 bases; J trimming: 1 base; junction bases outside the gene matches: 8. This CDR3 region has 16 residues. Germline-derived CDR1 and CDR2 are DFQATT and SNEGSKA (reference sequence).

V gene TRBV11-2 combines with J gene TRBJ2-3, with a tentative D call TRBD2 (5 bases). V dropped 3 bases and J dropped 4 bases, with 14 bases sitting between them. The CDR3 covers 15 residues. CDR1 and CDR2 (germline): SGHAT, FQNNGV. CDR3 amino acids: CASSLNSGSADTQYF. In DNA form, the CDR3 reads TGTGCCAGCAGCTTGAATTCGGGGAGCGCAGATACGCAGTATTTT.

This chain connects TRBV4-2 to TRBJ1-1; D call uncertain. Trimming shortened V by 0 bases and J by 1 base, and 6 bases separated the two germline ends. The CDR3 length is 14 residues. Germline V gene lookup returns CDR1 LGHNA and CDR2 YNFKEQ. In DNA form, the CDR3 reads TGTGCCAGCAGCCAAGAGGCCCCGAACACTGAAGCTTTCTTT. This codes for CASSQEAPNTEAFF.

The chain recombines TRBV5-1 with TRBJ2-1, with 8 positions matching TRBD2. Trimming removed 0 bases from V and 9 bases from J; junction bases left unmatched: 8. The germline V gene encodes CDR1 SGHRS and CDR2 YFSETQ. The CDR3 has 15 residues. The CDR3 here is CASSLVTGGQSEQFF. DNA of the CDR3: TGCGCCAGCAGCTTGGTGACGGGGGGGCAGAGTGAGCAGTTCTTC.

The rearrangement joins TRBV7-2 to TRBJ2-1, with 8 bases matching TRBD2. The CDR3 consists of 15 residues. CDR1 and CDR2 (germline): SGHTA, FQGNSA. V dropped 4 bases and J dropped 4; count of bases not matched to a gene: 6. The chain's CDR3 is CASSSGGVRYNEQFF. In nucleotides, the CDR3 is TGTGCCAGCAGCTCGGGGGGGGTGAGATACAATGAGCAGTTCTTC.

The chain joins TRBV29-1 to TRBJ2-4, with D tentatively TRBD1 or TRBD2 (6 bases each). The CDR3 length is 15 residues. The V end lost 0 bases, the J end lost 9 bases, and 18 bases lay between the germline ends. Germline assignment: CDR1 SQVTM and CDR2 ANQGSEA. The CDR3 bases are TGCAGCGTTGAAGAGTCCGGGGGCGCCGGGGGCATTCAGTACTTC. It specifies CSVEESGGAGGIQYF.